This T cell receptor (beta chain) appears in the sequencing data of a study of blood T cell repertoires in COVID-19. At the level of the study: Sample material is recorded as cDNA or gDNA derived from T cells, B-cell-depleted T cells, or PBMCs.

Data came from immunoSEQ multiplex PCR; TCRdb stores just in-frame clones and leaves some out. Among around 400,000 clones listed, approximately 90% were seen once. V shed 2 bases and J shed 8 bases, with 15 bases lying between them. The germline V gene has CDR1 LNHDA and CDR2 SQIVND (reference sequence). The CDR3 is 14 amino acids. No more than 2 weeks before study entry, exposed participants had met a case of COVID-19. The rearrangement uses TRBV19 and TRBJ1-2, with TRBD1 as a possible D gene (5 bases). Sequenced: PBMCs or T cells enriched from blood (not recorded which). This TCR came from a woman between 40 and 50 years old who had been exposed to COVID-19. The CDR3 sequence: CASSITGPAGGYTF. The CDR3 nucleotides are TGTGCCAGTAGTATAACAGGTCCCGCCGGGGGCTACACCTTC.